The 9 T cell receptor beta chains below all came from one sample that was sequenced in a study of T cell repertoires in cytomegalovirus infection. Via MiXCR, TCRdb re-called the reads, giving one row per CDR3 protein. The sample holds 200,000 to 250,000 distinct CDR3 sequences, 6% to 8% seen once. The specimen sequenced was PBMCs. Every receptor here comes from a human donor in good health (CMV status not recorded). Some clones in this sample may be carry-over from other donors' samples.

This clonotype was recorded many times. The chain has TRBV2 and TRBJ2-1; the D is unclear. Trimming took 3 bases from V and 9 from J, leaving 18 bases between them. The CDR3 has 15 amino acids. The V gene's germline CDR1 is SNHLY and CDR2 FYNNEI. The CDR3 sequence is CASSESQILGFEQFF. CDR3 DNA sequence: TGTGCCAGCAGTGAGTCGCAGATCCTTGGTTTTGAGCAGTTCTTC.

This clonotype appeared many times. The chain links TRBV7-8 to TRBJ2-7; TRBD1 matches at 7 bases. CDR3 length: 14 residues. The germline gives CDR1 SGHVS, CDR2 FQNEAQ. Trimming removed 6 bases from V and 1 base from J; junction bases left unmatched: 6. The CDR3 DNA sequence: TGTGCCAGCAGTTTACAGGGGAGTTCCTACGAGCAGTACTTC. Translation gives CASSLQGSSYEQYF.

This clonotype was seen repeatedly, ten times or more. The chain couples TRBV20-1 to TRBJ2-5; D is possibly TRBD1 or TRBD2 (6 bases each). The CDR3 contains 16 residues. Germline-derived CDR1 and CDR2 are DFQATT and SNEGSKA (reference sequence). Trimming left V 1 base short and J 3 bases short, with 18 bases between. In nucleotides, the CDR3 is TGCAGTGCTAGAGTCCCCGGGGGCTATCGAGAAGAGACCCAGTACTTC. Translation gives CSARVPGGYREETQYF.

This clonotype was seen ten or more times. The CDR3 sequence is CASSLGVGDYGYTF. Here the CDR3 DNA reads TGTGCCAGCAGCTTAGGTGTGGGAGACTATGGCTACACCTTC. This sequence joins TRBV7-9 and TRBJ1-2; unclear D gene. The germline V gene has CDR1 SEHNR and CDR2 FQNEAQ (reference sequence). CDR3 length: 14 amino acids. The V end lost 1 base, the J end lost 3 bases, and 9 bases lay between the germline ends.

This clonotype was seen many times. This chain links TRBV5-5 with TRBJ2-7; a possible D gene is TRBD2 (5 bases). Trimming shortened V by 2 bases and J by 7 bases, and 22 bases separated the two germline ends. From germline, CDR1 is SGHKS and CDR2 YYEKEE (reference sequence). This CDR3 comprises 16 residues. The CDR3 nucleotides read TGTGCCAGCAGCTTTGGTGCAGGCCTAAGAACGGGGGAGCAGTACTTC. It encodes CASSFGAGLRTGEQYF.

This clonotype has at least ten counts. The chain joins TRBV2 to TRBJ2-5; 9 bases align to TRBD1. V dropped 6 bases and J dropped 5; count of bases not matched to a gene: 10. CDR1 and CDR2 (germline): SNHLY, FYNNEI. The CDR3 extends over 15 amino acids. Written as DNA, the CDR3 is TGTGCCAGCAGCTTACAGGGGGCGCTTTCGGAGACCCAGTACTTC. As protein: CASSLQGALSETQYF.

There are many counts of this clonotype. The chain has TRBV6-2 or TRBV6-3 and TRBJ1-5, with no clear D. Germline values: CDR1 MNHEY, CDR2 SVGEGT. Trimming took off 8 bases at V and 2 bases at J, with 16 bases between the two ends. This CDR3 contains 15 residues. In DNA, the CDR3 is TGTGCCAGCCTATCAACGAGGTTGGGCAATCAGCCCCAGCATTTT. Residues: CASLSTRLGNQPQHF.

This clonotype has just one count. In DNA form, the CDR3 reads TGCAGTGATCAGGGGAGCTACTCTGGAAACACCATATATTTT. Its translation: CSDQGSYSGNTIYF. The chain employs TRBV20-1 and TRBJ1-3; tentatively, D is TRBD1 (6 bases). In germline, CDR1 is DFQATT, CDR2 SNEGSKA (reference sequence). This CDR3 is 14 amino acids long. Trimming removed 7 bases from V and 0 bases from J, with 13 bases in between.

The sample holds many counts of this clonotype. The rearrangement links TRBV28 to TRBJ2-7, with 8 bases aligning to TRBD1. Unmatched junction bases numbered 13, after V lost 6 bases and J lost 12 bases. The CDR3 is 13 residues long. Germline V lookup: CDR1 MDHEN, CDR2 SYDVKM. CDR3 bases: TGTGCCAGCAGACGCGGACAGGGATCCCTCATGTACTTC. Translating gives CASRRGQGSLMYF.